Following are 11 T cell receptor beta chains from one sample sequenced in a study of OX40 agonist ivuxolimab in advanced cancers. The data were produced by immunoSEQ multiplex PCR, yet TCRdb's version contains in-frame clones alone and is incomplete. There are 45,000 to 55,000 clones in the sample; 70% to 90% occur only once, and roughly 9.6% lies in the top ten. The sequenced sample was CD4+ or CD8+ T cells sorted from blood, obtained in a trial of the OX40 agonist ivuxolimab. Receptor source: an adult with an advanced solid tumor such as melanoma, head and neck, liver or kidney cancer.

The rearrangement joins TRBV4-1 to TRBJ2-7; possibly TRBD2 for D (6 bases). The germline V gene encodes CDR1 MGHRA and CDR2 YSYEKL. V lost 2 bases, J lost 2 bases, and 13 bases lay in between. This CDR3 comprises 15 residues. DNA for the CDR3: TGCGCCAGCAGCCAACCCGGGACTTTGGCCTACGAGCAGTACTTC. This encodes CASSQPGTLAYEQYF.

The rearrangement links TRBV25-1 to TRBJ2-4; no definite D call. Looked up from germline, CDR1 is MGHDK and CDR2 is SYGVNS. Trimming pared 4 bases from V and 2 bases from J, leaving 3 bases between. CDR3 length: 12 amino acids. The CDR3 nucleotides read TGTGCCAGCAGTGGGTCCAAAAACATTCAGTACTTC. It specifies CASSGSKNIQYF.

The V call is TRBV7-9, the J call TRBJ1-4, with D unresolved. This CDR3 comprises 14 residues. V was cut by 2 bases and J by 8 bases, with 12 bases left in between. Germline V lookup: CDR1 SEHNR, CDR2 FQNEAQ (reference sequence). The CDR3, as DNA: TGTGCCAGCAGCTTAACGGGCGGGTCGGAAAAACTGTTTTTT. Translated: CASSLTGGSEKLFF.

The CDR3 region has the DNA TGCAGCGTTGGTCTAGCGGGTTGGTTAGAGACCCAGTACTTC. Its translation: CSVGLAGWLETQYF. The V and J genes are TRBV29-1 and TRBJ2-5, with TRBD2 matching 8 bases. CDR1 and CDR2 from the germline V gene are SQVTM and ANQGSEA. This CDR3 contains 14 residues. The trim removed 4 bases at V and 4 bases at J, leaving 8 bases unmatched.

With regard to this clone: This sample includes further DNA sequences coding for the same CDR3. This sequence joins TRBV20-1 and TRBJ2-1; the match to TRBD1 covers 8 bases. The germline CDR1 and CDR2 sequences are DFQATT and SNEGSKA (reference sequence). Trimming took 5 bases from V and 6 from J; bases not matched to a gene: 0. This CDR3 spans 11 amino acids. CDR3 protein: CSAQGANEQFF. In nucleotides, the CDR3 is TGCAGTGCTCAGGGGGCCAATGAGCAGTTCTTC.

This clone showed up just a few times. At the DNA level, this CDR3 is encoded by other sequences in the same sample as well. This sequence joins TRBV2 and TRBJ2-3, with 10 bases identical to TRBD2. Germline loops: CDR1 SNHLY, CDR2 FYNNEI. V was clipped by 6 bases and J by 3 bases; unmatched bases: 3. The length of the CDR3 is 14 residues. The chain's CDR3 is CASREREGTDTQYF. CDR3 sequence (DNA): TGTGCCAGCAGGGAGCGGGAGGGAACAGATACGCAGTATTTT. Together with reference TRBV2 and TRBJ2-3, the CDR3 gives the full variable domain: EPEVTQTPSHQVTQMGQEVILRCVPISNHLYFYWYRQILGQKVEFLVSFYNNEISEKSEIFDDQFSVERPDGSNFTLKIRSTKLEDSAMYFCASREREGTDTQYFGPGTRLTVL.

The sample holds one count of this clone. The chain couples TRBV2 to TRBJ2-3, with D unresolved. The V gene lost 4 bases and the J gene lost 3 bases, with 11 bases spanning the gap. The CDR3 consists of 14 residues. The germline CDR1 and CDR2 sequences are SNHLY and FYNNEI. The CDR3 loop is CASSALLGTDTQYF. CDR3 in DNA: TGTGCCAGCAGTGCTTTACTCGGGACAGATACGCAGTATTTT.

The gene calls are TRBV7-9 and TRBJ2-2; TRBD1 might be the D (5 bases). Per the germline V gene, CDR1 is SEHNR and CDR2 is FQNEAQ (reference sequence). Deletions cut 2 bases from V and 1 base from J, with 5 bases between. CDR3 size: 14 residues. This CDR3 is CASSLQGNTGELFF. The CDR3 DNA sequence: TGTGCCAGCAGCTTACAGGGGAACACCGGGGAGCTGTTTTTT.

The chain has TRBV4-1 and TRBJ2-3; D remains unclear. Germline CDR1 is MGHRA and CDR2 is YSYEKL. Trimming shortened V by 2 bases and J by 2 bases, and 17 bases separated the two germline ends. The CDR3 contains 17 residues. The CDR3 sequence: CASSQLRTSRYTDTQYF. The CDR3 DNA follows: TGCGCCAGCAGCCAACTCCGAACGAGTAGGTACACAGATACGCAGTATTTT.

J is TRBJ2-5 and V is TRBV7-8; TRBD2 aligns across 12 bases. CDR1 SGHVS and CDR2 FQNEAQ come from the germline V gene. CDR3 length: 17 residues. V was pared by 5 bases and J by 6 bases, with 13 bases of the junction left unmatched. DNA of the CDR3: TGTGCCAGCAGCGGTAGCGGCCTAGCGGGAGGGCCAAAGACCCAGTACTTC. Protein sequence: CASSGSGLAGGPKTQYF. The entire variable domain, with the rest obtained from reference TRBV7-8 and TRBJ2-5, is as follows: GAGVSQSPRYKVAKRGQDVALRCDPISGHVSLFWYQQALGQGPEFLTYFQNEAQLDKSGLPSDRFFAERPEGSVSTLKIQRTQQEDSAVYLCASSGSGLAGGPKTQYFGPGTRLLVL.

V is TRBV7-9 and J is TRBJ1-1, with D maybe TRBD1 (5 bases). V dropped 1 base and J dropped 4 bases, with 13 bases sitting between them. The CDR3 has 15 residues. Germline values: CDR1 SEHNR, CDR2 FQNEAQ (reference sequence). Here the CDR3 reads CASSLESGGTTEAFF. CDR3 in DNA: TGTGCCAGCAGCTTAGAAAGTGGTGGGACCACTGAAGCTTTCTTT.